These 9 T cell receptor beta chains were all obtained from the same sample, sequenced in a study of STAT5B mutations in CD4+ large granular lymphocyte leukemia. Libraries were prepared by immunoSEQ multiplex PCR; TCRdb keeps only in-frame clonotypes and omits some of them. The sample consists of 45,000 to 55,000 clones, around 70% of them appearing once. Material for sequencing was CD4+ T cells from blood buffy coats. The receptors come from a human donor in good health.

This clone was observed a few times. J is TRBJ2-7 and V is TRBV6-5; TRBD1 agrees at 9 bases. Losses at the gene ends were 6 bases for V and 5 bases for J; bases not matched to a gene: 5. This CDR3 is built from 13 residues. The germline CDR1 and CDR2 sequences are MNHEY and SVGAGI. The CDR3 DNA follows: TGTGCCAGCAGGGGGACAGGGAGCGACGAGCAGTACTTC. It specifies CASRGTGSDEQYF.

The rearrangement uses TRBV29-1 and TRBJ2-5; D is undetermined. Per the germline V gene, CDR1 is SQVTM and CDR2 is ANQGSEA. This CDR3 is built from 14 residues. The V end was cut by 7 bases, the J end by 2 bases, with 17 bases between. The CDR3 DNA is TGCAGCGCCATTAGTAATGTCTTTCAAGAGACCCAGTACTTC. Translated, it gives CSAISNVFQETQYF. Drawing the rest from reference TRBV29-1 and TRBJ2-5, the complete variable domain is SAVISQKPSRDICQRGTSLTIQCQVDSQVTMMFWYRQQPGQSLTLIATANQGSEATYESGFVIDKFPISRPNLTFSTLTVSNMSPEDSSIYLCSAISNVFQETQYFGPGTRLLVL.

The chain carries TRBV5-6 and TRBJ2-5, with a tentative D call TRBD1 (6 bases). Trimming took off 3 bases at V and 9 bases at J, with 18 bases between the two ends. From germline, CDR1 is SGHDT and CDR2 YYEEEE. The CDR3 is 14 amino acids. The CDR3 coding sequence is TGTGCCAGCAGCTACCGGGACAAAACCAGGGCCCAGTACTTC. This translates into CASSYRDKTRAQYF.

The V gene is TRBV11-1, the J gene TRBJ1-2, with 7 positions matching TRBD1. V shed 5 bases and J 4 bases; nucleotides not matched to a gene: 10. Germline-derived CDR1 and CDR2 are SGHAT and FQDESV (reference sequence). The CDR3 is made up of 15 amino acids. In DNA, the CDR3 is TGTGCCAGCAGCCCGAGACAGGGACTCGGCTATGGCTACACCTTC. Its translation: CASSPRQGLGYGYTF.

V is TRBV7-2 and J is TRBJ2-7; 8 bases are shared with TRBD1. The ends lost 5 bases at V and 11 bases at J; junction bases unmatched: 11. Germline loops: CDR1 SGHTA, CDR2 FQGNSA. This CDR3 is built from 13 residues. CDR3 in DNA: TGTGCCAGCAGCGCCTCGAGGCCGGGACAGGAGTACTTC. Translated: CASSASRPGQEYF.

There are a few counts of this clone. The chain has TRBV19 and TRBJ2-5; TRBD1 might be the D (7 bases). Trimming removed 5 bases from V and 5 bases from J, with 9 bases in between. CDR1 and CDR2 (germline): LNHDA, SQIVND (reference sequence). The CDR3 runs 12 residues. The CDR3 nucleotides are TGTGCCAGTAGTCCAGGGGGGGAGACCCAGTACTTC. Encoded protein: CASSPGGETQYF.

The chain has TRBV6-1 and TRBJ2-1; TRBD1 or TRBD2 may be the D gene (5 bases each). The CDR3 is 15 residues long. Trimming stripped 6 bases from V and 8 bases from J, with 20 bases between. CDR1 and CDR2 (germline): MNHNS, SASEGT. CDR3 region: CASSQRSGPRDEQFF. CDR3 coding DNA: TGTGCCAGCAGCCAAAGATCGGGACCGCGGGATGAGCAGTTCTTC.

The chain is built from TRBV7-9 and TRBJ2-1; 9 bases are a match to TRBD2. The CDR3 has 16 residues. CDR1 and CDR2 (germline): SEHNR, FQNEAQ (reference sequence). Trimming took 3 bases from V and 2 from J; bases not matched to a gene: 5. The CDR3 spells CASSFTVAGAYNEQFF. The CDR3 DNA is TGTGCCAGCAGCTTCACGGTAGCGGGAGCCTACAATGAGCAGTTCTTC. The whole variable domain, remainder taken from reference TRBV7-9 and TRBJ2-1, is DTGVSQNPRHKITKRGQNVTFRCDPISEHNRLYWYRQTLGQGPEFLTYFQNEAQLEKSRLLSDRFSAERPKGSFSTLEIQRTEQGDSAMYLCASSFTVAGAYNEQFFGPGTRLTVL.

This clone has only a few counts. V is TRBV5-1 and J is TRBJ1-4, with a weak D call TRBD1 (6 bases). V was shortened by 3 bases and J by 6 bases, with 12 bases between the two germline ends. The CDR3 covers 14 residues. The V gene's germline CDR1 is SGHRS and CDR2 YFSETQ. CDR3 protein: CASSSRGGDEKLFF. In DNA form, the CDR3 reads TGCGCCAGCAGCTCCAGGGGCGGGGATGAAAAACTGTTTTTT. The entire variable domain, with the rest obtained from reference TRBV5-1 and TRBJ1-4, is as follows: KAGVTQTPRYLIKTRGQQVTLSCSPISGHRSVSWYQQTPGQGLQFLFEYFSETQRNKGNFPGRFSGRQFSNSRSEMNVSTLELGDSALYLCASSSRGGDEKLFFGSGTQLSVL.